The sequence of this T cell receptor beta chain was determined in a study of molecular identifiers for immune sequencing clone quantification. Notes on the study in general: Among effectors, clones above 20 RNA copies held over 98% of molecules; among naive cells, under 1%.

The sample holds many counts of this clonotype. What it binds is not known. A single record per CDR3 protein comes from TCRdb applying MiXCR to the PCR reads. The sample lists about half a million distinct CDR3 sequences; around 21% were seen once. This CDR3 contains 15 residues. With V trimmed by 6 bases and J by 2 bases, 9 bases remained unmatched. From germline, CDR1 is LNHDA and CDR2 SQIVND (reference sequence). The chain links TRBV19 to TRBJ2-7, with TRBD1 matching 8 bases. The sequence was obtained from a human donor in good health. Some libraries in this study had Jurkat cell RNA spiked in. Material for sequencing was naive CD8+ T cells from blood, with Jurkat cell RNA spiked in. Subset here: FACS-sorted CD8+CD4-CCR7+CD45RA+ naive T cells. This chain's CDR3 is CASSPGTGLAYEQYF. CDR3 DNA sequence: TGTGCCAGTAGCCCCGGGACAGGATTGGCCTACGAGCAGTACTTC. Combining the CDR3 with reference TRBV19 and TRBJ2-7 gives the whole variable domain DGGITQSPKYLFRKEGQNVTLSCEQNLNHDAMYWYRQDPGQGLRLIYYSQIVNDFQKGDIAEGYSVSREKKESFPLTVTSAQKNPTAFYLCASSPGTGLAYEQYFGPGTRLTVT.